The 31 T cell receptor beta chains presented below share a single source sample, sequenced in a study of CD8 T cells in Susac syndrome. Random hexamers were used to reverse transcribe roughly 0.45 to 1 ug of RNA. From the immunoSEQ multiplex PCR reads, TCRdb called clonotypes with MiXCR, one entry per CDR3 protein. The top ten hold around 0.092% of the sample, which has 200,000 or so distinct CDR3 sequences, nearly 97% seen once. The sample consisted of CD4+ T cells from PBMCs. The source is a human donor with Susac syndrome.

The chain joins TRBV6-2 or TRBV6-3 to TRBJ2-5; weak D call: TRBD2 (6 bases). V was pared by 5 bases and J by 2 bases, with 12 bases between. The CDR3 runs 14 residues. Germline-derived CDR1 and CDR2 are MNHEY and SVGEGT. CDR3 amino acids: CASSDPGLQETQYF. CDR3 sequence (DNA): TGTGCCAGCAGTGATCCGGGACTTCAAGAGACCCAGTACTTC.

CDR3 nucleotide sequence: TGTGCCAGCAGCGTTCCAGGGTACAATGAGCAGTTCTTC. Its protein product is CASSVPGYNEQFF. The V gene is TRBV5-4, the J gene TRBJ2-1, with a tentative D call TRBD1 (5 bases). The CDR3 covers 13 residues. Trimming removed 4 bases at V and 4 bases at J, with 9 bases between. Germline V gives CDR1 SGHNT, CDR2 YYREEE (reference sequence). Drawing the rest from reference TRBV5-4 and TRBJ2-1, the complete variable domain is ETGVTQSPTHLIKTRGQQVTLRCSSQSGHNTVSWYQQALGQGPQFIFQYYREEENGRGNFPPRFSGLQFPNYSSELNVNALELDDSALYLCASSVPGYNEQFFGPGTRLTVL.

The chain recombines TRBV7-2 with TRBJ2-7, with 8 bases fitting TRBD2. With V trimmed by 6 bases and J by 0 bases, 4 bases remained unmatched. This CDR3 contains 14 residues. Germline loops: CDR1 SGHTA, CDR2 FQGNSA. CDR3 sequence: CASRFSGASYEQYF. The CDR3 DNA follows: TGTGCCAGCAGGTTTAGCGGGGCCTCCTACGAGCAGTACTTC. Variable domain in full (rest from reference TRBV7-2 and TRBJ2-7): GAGVSQSPSNKVTEKGKDVELRCDPISGHTALYWYRQSLGQGLEFLIYFQGNSAPDKSGLPSDRFSAERTGGSVSTLTIQRTQQEDSAVYLCASRFSGASYEQYFGPGTRLTVT.

The chain employs TRBV25-1 and TRBJ2-5; TRBD2 is a possible D gene (6 bases). Trimming removed 1 base at V and 1 base at J, with 10 bases between. Per germline, CDR1 MGHDK and CDR2 SYGVNS. The CDR3 covers 15 residues. The CDR3 reads CASSESRGVQETQYF. CDR3 nucleotide sequence: TGTGCCAGCAGTGAATCCCGCGGGGTCCAAGAGACCCAGTACTTC.

The genes are TRBV7-9 and TRBJ1-6; 7 bases line up with TRBD1. Trimming cost V 9 bases and J 8 bases; bases outside gene matches: 1. The germline gives CDR1 SEHNR, CDR2 FQNEAQ (reference sequence). The CDR3 is 11 residues long. The CDR3 DNA follows: TGTGCCAGTCAGGGGGATTCACCCCTCCACTTT. Encoded protein: CASQGDSPLHF.

J is TRBJ2-7 and V is TRBV5-1, with 8 bases identical to TRBD1. Losses at the gene ends were 4 bases for V and 3 bases for J; bases not matched to a gene: 18. Per germline, CDR1 SGHRS and CDR2 YFSETQ. The CDR3 is made up of 18 amino acids. The CDR3 DNA is TGCGCCAGCAGCCCCATACCACTAACAGGGGGAATCTTCTACGAGCAGTACTTC. Translated, it gives CASSPIPLTGGIFYEQYF.

The chain has TRBV5-1 and TRBJ2-7; either TRBD1 or TRBD2 may supply D (5 bases each). The V gene's germline CDR1 is SGHRS and CDR2 YFSETQ. Trimming took 0 bases from V and 2 from J, leaving 9 bases between them. The CDR3 extends over 14 amino acids. CDR3 bases: TGCGCCAGCAGCTTGGCTTGGGGGACCTACGAGCAGTACTTC. As protein: CASSLAWGTYEQYF.

The chain couples TRBV12-3 or TRBV12-4 to TRBJ1-2; possible D gene TRBD1, 5 bases. Trimming took off 2 bases at V and 7 bases at J, with 17 bases between the two ends. The CDR3 has 15 amino acids. The CDR3 DNA reads TGTGCCAGCAGTTTATTGGGTGCAGGTCAGGGTGGCTACACCTTC. It yields the protein CASSLLGAGQGGYTF.

The chain links TRBV29-1 to TRBJ1-1; the D is unclear. Germline loops: CDR1 SQVTM, CDR2 ANQGSEA. This CDR3 has 12 residues. Trimming pared 1 base from V and 1 base from J, leaving 4 bases between. The CDR3 sequence is CSVEASNTEAFF. The CDR3 region has the DNA TGCAGCGTTGAAGCCTCGAACACTGAAGCTTTCTTT.

The chain carries TRBV15 and TRBJ2-3; TRBD2 aligns across 12 bases. This CDR3 comprises 15 residues. Germline values: CDR1 LNHNV, CDR2 YYDKDF (reference sequence). V dropped 7 bases and J dropped 3; count of bases not matched to a gene: 5. The CDR3 sequence is CATNLGLAGTDTQYF. The CDR3 nucleotides read TGTGCCACCAACCTGGGACTAGCGGGTACAGATACGCAGTATTTT. Full variable domain (outside the CDR3, taken from reference TRBV15 and TRBJ2-3): DAMVIQNPRYQVTQFGKPVTLSCSQTLNHNVMYWYQQKSSQAPKLLFHYYDKDFNNEADTPDNFQSRRPNTSFCFLDIRSPGLGDTAMYLCATNLGLAGTDTQYFGPGTRLTVL.

DNA of the CDR3: TGCAGCGTTGATCGTAGAGGTACCGGGGAGCTGTTTTTT. This translates into CSVDRRGTGELFF. This sequence joins TRBV29-1 and TRBJ2-2, with D hard to call. The CDR3 length is 13 residues. Trimming cost V 3 bases and J 5 bases, with 10 bases left between them. Germline loops: CDR1 SQVTM, CDR2 ANQGSEA.

Remarks on this clonotype: The junction differs from germline at one of its ends, possibly a read error. The rearrangement links TRBV2 to TRBJ2-1; TRBD1 agrees at 7 bases. Germline values: CDR1 SNHLY, CDR2 FYNNEI. The length of the CDR3 is 15 residues. CDR3 sequence reads: CASTEAGAGGNEQFF. In DNA, the CDR3 is TGTGCCAGCACTGAAGCAGGGGCAGGGGGCAATGAGCAGTTCTTC.

This chain uses TRBV11-2 with TRBJ2-3, with 7 nucleotides matching TRBD1. Germline-derived CDR1 and CDR2 are SGHAT and FQNNGV. V lost 6 bases, J lost 5 bases, and 11 bases stayed unmatched. The CDR3 covers 15 residues. The chain's CDR3 is CASSLQGSGVDTQYF. Written as DNA, the CDR3 is TGTGCCAGCAGTCTACAGGGGAGTGGTGTAGATACGCAGTATTTT.

This chain uses TRBV30 with TRBJ1-1; D gene uncertain. The CDR3 length is 13 residues. The V gene's germline CDR1 is GTSNPN and CDR2 SVGIG (reference sequence). Trimming cost V 0 bases and J 3 bases, with 8 bases left between them. CDR3 region: CAWSVYEDTEAFF. The CDR3 DNA is TGTGCCTGGAGTGTTTATGAGGACACTGAAGCTTTCTTT.

The rearrangement joins TRBV5-4 to TRBJ1-5, with D tentatively TRBD1 (6 bases). The length of the CDR3 is 17 residues. Between the trimmed V and J ends, which lost 4 bases and 1 base, there was a span of 18 bases. Germline assignment: CDR1 SGHNT and CDR2 YYREEE (reference sequence). The CDR3 spells CASSRTVGRTSNQPQHF. In DNA form, the CDR3 reads TGTGCCAGCAGCCGGACAGTGGGCCGAACGAGCAATCAGCCCCAGCATTTT.

This chain joins TRBV5-1 and TRBJ1-6, with D perhaps matching TRBD1 (5 bases). CDR3 length: 15 amino acids. Germline V lookup: CDR1 SGHRS, CDR2 YFSETQ. Trimming pared 3 bases from V and 5 bases from J, leaving 12 bases between. The CDR3 nucleotides are TGCGCCAGCAGCTCAGATCCAGGGCATAATTCACCCCTCCACTTT. Amino acids: CASSSDPGHNSPLHF.

The chain is built from TRBV7-2 and TRBJ2-7; unclear D gene. The germline CDR1 and CDR2 sequences are SGHTA and FQGNSA. The CDR3 contains 15 residues. The V and J ends lost 1 base and 2 bases respectively, with 12 bases between them. The CDR3 coding sequence is TGTGCCAGCAGCTTAGGACCGCTCGGACCCTACGAGCAGTACTTC. Translation: CASSLGPLGPYEQYF.

The V and J genes are TRBV27 and TRBJ2-5, with a possible D match to TRBD2 (7 bases). The length of the CDR3 is 17 residues. V lost 4 bases to trimming and J lost 5 bases, with 23 bases between them. The germline CDR1 and CDR2 sequences are MNHEY and SMNVEV (reference sequence). For the CDR3, the DNA is TGTGCCAGCAGTTCATCCACAATGGGGGGGGCGCGTGAGACCCAGTACTTC. Its protein product is CASSSSTMGGARETQYF.

The gene calls are TRBV5-1 and TRBJ2-7; no clear D gene. Per the germline V gene, CDR1 is SGHRS and CDR2 is YFSETQ. This CDR3 comprises 15 residues. V was trimmed by 2 bases and J by 2 bases, leaving 14 bases between them. In nucleotides, the CDR3 is TGCGCCAGCAGCTTCAGCGCTAGACTTGCCTACGAGCAGTACTTC. Protein product: CASSFSARLAYEQYF.

This clonotype appeared a single time. This rearrangement joins TRBV12-3 or TRBV12-4 to TRBJ2-3, with 7 bases matching TRBD2. Trimming took 6 bases from V and 0 from J; bases not matched to a gene: 3. The length of the CDR3 is 14 residues. The CDR3 here is CASRRGTSTDTQYF. For the CDR3, the DNA is TGTGCCAGCAGGCGGGGGACTAGCACAGATACGCAGTATTTT.

This sequence joins TRBV4-2 and TRBJ1-4; D remains unclear. The CDR3 is made up of 16 amino acids. Trimming shortened V by 0 bases and J by 0 bases, and 8 bases separated the two germline ends. CDR1 LGHNA and CDR2 YNFKEQ come from the germline V gene. For the CDR3, the DNA is TGTGCCAGCAGCCAAGATATGCCTGCAACTAATGAAAAACTGTTTTTT. Protein sequence: CASSQDMPATNEKLFF.

The chain is built from TRBV19 and TRBJ1-5; D call uncertain. The CDR3 is made up of 15 amino acids. CDR1 is LNHDA and CDR2 is SQIVND in the germline V gene (reference sequence). The V end was cut by 1 base, the J end by 9 bases, with 16 bases between. CDR3 coding DNA: TGTGCCAGTAGTATAGCCCTAAACCTTCTTAGGCCCCAGCATTTT. It yields the protein CASSIALNLLRPQHF.

This chain joins TRBV30 and TRBJ1-2, with a weak D call TRBD1 (5 bases). Germline CDR1 GTSNPN, CDR2 SVGIG (reference sequence). V lost 4 bases and J lost 5, with 11 bases in between. This CDR3 has 12 amino acids. The CDR3 DNA follows: TGTGCCTGGAAGCCGGGGGAATATGGCTACACCTTC. Its translation: CAWKPGEYGYTF.

This sequence joins TRBV7-8 and TRBJ2-7; the match to TRBD2 covers 10 bases. V shed 2 bases, J shed 4 bases, and the junction held 11 bases outside the gene matches. Germline values: CDR1 SGHVS, CDR2 FQNEAQ. This CDR3 comprises 17 residues. This chain's CDR3 is CASSLIFSSGGLYEQYF. As DNA, the CDR3 is TGTGCCAGCAGCTTAATTTTCTCTAGCGGGGGTCTTTACGAGCAGTACTTC.

The CDR3 DNA sequence: TGTGCCAGCAGCGAGACTAGCGGGGGGGCCTGGGAGACCCAGTACTTC. Translating it yields CASSETSGGAWETQYF. This chain joins TRBV9 and TRBJ2-5, with 14 positions matching TRBD2. J was trimmed by 5 bases and V by 3 bases; bases with no gene match: 6. The CDR3 is 16 residues long. Germline values: CDR1 SGDLS, CDR2 YYNGEE.

The V call is TRBV5-1, the J call TRBJ2-7; possibly TRBD1 for D (7 bases). The V and J ends lost 4 bases and 3 bases respectively, with 23 bases between them. The CDR3 is 17 amino acids. Germline-derived CDR1 and CDR2 are SGHRS and YFSETQ. The CDR3 DNA sequence: TGCGCCAGCAGCCATGGTCTCAGGGGGGCCCCCAACTACGAGCAGTACTTC. It encodes CASSHGLRGAPNYEQYF.

The gene calls are TRBV7-2 and TRBJ1-5; 7 positions agree with TRBD1. The V gene's germline CDR1 is SGHTA and CDR2 FQGNSA. Trimming took 7 bases from V and 2 from J; bases not matched to a gene: 14. The CDR3 runs 17 residues. The CDR3 loop reads CASTGTEVFVGNQPQHF. The CDR3 DNA follows: TGTGCCAGCACCGGGACAGAAGTATTTGTTGGCAATCAGCCCCAGCATTTT. The full variable domain, with the rest looked up from reference TRBV7-2 and TRBJ1-5, is GAGVSQSPSNKVTEKGKDVELRCDPISGHTALYWYRQSLGQGLEFLIYFQGNSAPDKSGLPSDRFSAERTGGSVSTLTIQRTQQEDSAVYLCASTGTEVFVGNQPQHFGDGTRLSIL.

The rearrangement uses TRBV5-6 and TRBJ2-3; D remains unclear. The V gene's germline CDR1 is SGHDT and CDR2 YYEEEE. The length of the CDR3 is 15 residues. The ends were cut back, 5 bases at V and 4 bases at J, with 17 bases in the middle. The CDR3 here is CASRRSPTEADTQYF. CDR3 coding DNA: TGTGCCAGCAGACGTTCTCCGACCGAGGCAGATACGCAGTATTTT. Looking up the rest from reference TRBV5-6 and TRBJ2-3 gives the full variable domain: DAGVTQSPTHLIKTRGQQVTLRCSPKSGHDTVSWYQQALGQGPQFIFQYYEEEERQRGNFPDRFSGHQFPNYSSELNVNALLLGDSALYLCASRRSPTEADTQYFGPGTRLTVL.

This clonotype was seen once. This chain links TRBV5-5 with TRBJ1-1; D ambiguous. Germline CDR1 and CDR2: SGHKS and YYEKEE (reference sequence). V was pared by 0 bases and J by 5 bases, with 14 bases between. This CDR3 contains 15 residues. For the CDR3, the DNA is TGTGCCAGCAGCTTGGATGGTCGTGTAAAAACTGAAGCTTTCTTT. As protein: CASSLDGRVKTEAFF.

The chain carries TRBV6-6 and TRBJ2-3, with a tentative D call TRBD2 (7 bases). V was shortened by 6 bases and J by 4 bases, with 17 bases between the two germline ends. This CDR3 is built from 15 residues. Germline V gene data show CDR1 as MNHNY and CDR2 as SVGAGI (reference sequence). As DNA, the CDR3 is TGTGCCAGCAGCGACCGCGGGGGCGCATCAGATACGCAGTATTTT. Translation: CASSDRGGASDTQYF.

The rearrangement uses TRBV7-9 and TRBJ2-5; D gene ambiguous. Trimming pared 7 bases from V and 1 base from J, leaving 13 bases between. Germline values: CDR1 SEHNR, CDR2 FQNEAQ (reference sequence). CDR3 size: 14 residues. The CDR3 loop reads CASKQWFGQETQYF. CDR3 in DNA: TGTGCCAGCAAACAGTGGTTCGGCCAAGAGACCCAGTACTTC.